The rows below give T cell receptor beta chains drawn from one sample of a study of cytomegalovirus exposure and HLA in healthy donors. The assay was immunoSEQ multiplex PCR, and TCRdb's table has in-frame clones only and misses some. The sample shows approximately 220,000 clones, over 65% of them seen only once. Sample: PBMCs. All receptors come from a man aged 18 to 35 in good health and CMV-seronegative. Each CDR3 is given with its conserved first and last residue. The D gene is left open where the match is weak. Expanded clones get a size class; other rows say once, few or many, or leave the size out.

TRBV5-1	NA	TRBJ2-1	TRBD2	TGCGCCAGCCACCCGGGACTAGCGGGAGGGAACTTGTACAATGAGCAGTTCTTC	CASHPGLAGGNLYNEQFF
TRBV27	NA	TRBJ1-1	NA	TGTGCCAGCAGTTTTTCCGGGGGAGGCGGCACTGAAGCTTTCTTT	CASSFSGGGGTEAFF
TRBV9	NA	TRBJ2-1	NA	TGTGCCAGCAGCGCCGGAGCAGACAATGAGCAGTTCTTC	CASSAGADNEQFF
TRBV30	NA	TRBJ2-7	NA	TGTGCCTGGACCGGGACAAGTCCCTACGAGCAGTACTTC	CAWTGTSPYEQYF
TRBV27	NA	TRBJ2-1	TRBD1	TGTGCCAGCAGTCCGGGACAGGGCCTCTACAATGAGCAGTTCTTC	CASSPGQGLYNEQFF
TRBV6-5	NA	TRBJ2-3	NA	TGTGCCAGCACTTCCCATAGTCATACGCAGTATTTT	CASTSHSHTQYF
TRBV5-4	few	TRBJ2-1	TRBD2	TGTGCCAGCAGCCCTGGACTAGCAGCTCCTAAGTACAATGAGCAGTTCTTC	CASSPGLAAPKYNEQFF
TRBV11-3	NA	TRBJ2-1	TRBD2	TGTGCCACCAGGGGGACTAGCGTAAATGAGCAGTTCTTC	CATRGTSVNEQFF
TRBV7-9	NA	TRBJ1-2	TRBD1	TGTGCCAGCAGCTCGCGACAGGGAGGCGGCTACACCTTC	CASSSRQGGGYTF
TRBV20-1	NA	TRBJ2-1	NA	TGCAGTGCTAGCCGGACTGATGAGCAGTTCTTC	CSASRTDEQFF
TRBV29-1	NA	TRBJ2-1	NA	TGCAGCGTTGGCAGGGTGGATGAGCAGTTCTTC	CSVGRVDEQFF
TRBV6-1	NA	TRBJ1-5	TRBD1	TGTGCCAGCAGTGAGGGACAGGGTAATCAGCCCCAGCATTTT	CASSEGQGNQPQHF
TRBV7-9	NA	TRBJ2-3	NA	TGTGCCAGCAGCTTAGACTTTCAAGATACGCAGTATTTT	CASSLDFQDTQYF
TRBV7-6	few	TRBJ2-5	TRBD1	TGTGCCAGCAGCTCGACAGGGGCGGGAGAGACCCAGTACTTC	CASSSTGAGETQYF
TRBV30	NA	TRBJ1-2	NA	TGTGCCTGGAGTGTCATAACAGGTACCGGAGATGGCTACACCTTC	CAWSVITGTGDGYTF
TRBV2	NA	TRBJ2-7	NA	TGTGCCAGCAGTGAAGCGGAGGGTTCTGAGCAGTACTTC	CASSEAEGSEQYF
TRBV9	NA	TRBJ1-2	TRBD1	TGTGCCAGCAGCCCACAGGGGCCGCGATATGGCTACACCTTC	CASSPQGPRYGYTF
TRBV4-1	NA	TRBJ1-5	TRBD1	TGCGCCAGCAGCCAAGCGACAGGGAGGAGCAATCAGCCCCAGCATTTT	CASSQATGRSNQPQHF
TRBV27	NA	TRBJ1-2	NA	TGTGCCAGCAGTTTACGACAGAGTTATGGCTACACCTTC	CASSLRQSYGYTF
TRBV18	NA	TRBJ2-1	NA	TGTGCCAGCTCACCAATTGTCGGGGGAACGAGGTACGATGAGCAGTTCTTC	CASSPIVGGTRYDEQFF
TRBV27	NA	TRBJ2-7	NA	TGTGCCAGCAGTTCGAACTCACCCCGGGAGGGGGCTAACTACGAGCAGTACTTC	CASSSNSPREGANYEQYF
TRBV5-1	NA	TRBJ2-2	TRBD1	TGCGCCAGCAGCAGTCGGACAGGCGTGACCGGGGAGCTGTTTTTT	CASSSRTGVTGELFF
TRBV28	once	TRBJ1-4	TRBD1	TGTGCCAGCAGCCGACAGGGTGGGGTGTCTAATGAAAAACTGTTTTTT	CASSRQGGVSNEKLFF
TRBV9	NA	TRBJ2-7	TRBD1	TGTGCCAGCAGCGTAGAGGGACAGGCCCTCGAGCAGTACTTC	CASSVEGQALEQYF
TRBV5-6	NA	TRBJ2-3	TRBD1	TGTGCCAGCAGCTTCGGGACAGGGGGTATGACGCAGAACTTTGATACGCAGTATTTT	CASSFGTGGMTQNFDTQYF
TRBV29-1	NA	TRBJ2-1	TRBD2	TGCAGCCCCCAACTAGCGGGAAGGAATGAGCAGTTCTTC	CSPQLAGRNEQFF
TRBV11-2	NA	TRBJ2-1	NA	TGTGCCAGCACAGTACGCAATGAGCAGTTCTTC	CASTVRNEQFF
TRBV28	NA	TRBJ1-2	TRBD1	TGTGCCAGCAGTTTGGGACAGGGGGGGAGGATGGTTTATGGCTACACCTTC	CASSLGQGGRMVYGYTF
TRBV5-5	NA	TRBJ2-3	TRBD1	TGTGCCAGCAGCCTTGACAGGGTCCTTAAACCGCGGGATACGCAGTATTTT	CASSLDRVLKPRDTQYF
TRBV18	NA	TRBJ1-5	NA	TGTGCCAGCTCACCATTGGGAGGGGGCAATCAGCCCCAGCATTTT	CASSPLGGGNQPQHF
TRBV6-1	few	TRBJ1-1	NA	TGTGCCAGCAGTGAAGGGACAAGAGAAGCTTTCTTT	CASSEGTREAFF
TRBV30	few	TRBJ2-2	TRBD2	TGTGCCTGCCAGGGACTAGCGGGAACCCCCGGGGAGCTGTTTTTT	CACQGLAGTPGELFF
TRBV30	NA	TRBJ1-6	TRBD1	TGTGCCTGGAGTAACGGTGGACAGGGGCTCCACTTT	CAWSNGGQGLHF
TRBV10-1	NA	TRBJ1-1	NA	TGCGCCAGCAGTGAAAGGGCGCAGGGCACTGAAGCTTTCTTT	CASSERAQGTEAFF
TRBV9	NA	TRBJ2-2	NA	TGTGCCAGCAGCGTAGGAGTGACCGGGGAGCTGTTTTTT	CASSVGVTGELFF
TRBV6-5	NA	TRBJ1-3	NA	TGTGCCAGTAGACAGGTCAACTCTGGAAACACCATATATTTT	CASRQVNSGNTIYF
TRBV30	few	TRBJ1-4	NA	TGTGCCTGGAGTATCAGGGAAAAACTGTTTTTT	CAWSIREKLFF